The text below deals with one TCR beta chain. Its antigen is not known. This record belongs to a study of siplizumab effects on memory and regulatory T cells. Broader study findings: The study found naive T cells seemingly more diverse than memory cells and seemingly major alloresponse contributors. Whether proliferating Tregs in siplizumab cultures suppress was not functionally confirmed.

TCRdb keeps only in-frame clones here, not all; method: immunoSEQ multiplex PCR. Of about 100,000 clones listed, 90% to 95% were seen once; the top ten hold less than 0.85%. The CDR3 covers 15 residues. Germline trimming cut 3 bases from V and 9 bases from J; bases unmatched to any gene: 8. Germline V gene sequence: CDR1 SNHLY, CDR2 FYNNEI. This TCR came from a human donor in good health. The V call is TRBV2, the J call TRBJ2-1, with TRBD2 matching over 10 bases. Sequenced: Tregs sorted from blood. CDR3 in DNA: TGTGCCAGCAGTGACTGGCTAGCGGGAGCTGGTGAGCAGTTCTTC. This gives the protein CASSDWLAGAGEQFF.